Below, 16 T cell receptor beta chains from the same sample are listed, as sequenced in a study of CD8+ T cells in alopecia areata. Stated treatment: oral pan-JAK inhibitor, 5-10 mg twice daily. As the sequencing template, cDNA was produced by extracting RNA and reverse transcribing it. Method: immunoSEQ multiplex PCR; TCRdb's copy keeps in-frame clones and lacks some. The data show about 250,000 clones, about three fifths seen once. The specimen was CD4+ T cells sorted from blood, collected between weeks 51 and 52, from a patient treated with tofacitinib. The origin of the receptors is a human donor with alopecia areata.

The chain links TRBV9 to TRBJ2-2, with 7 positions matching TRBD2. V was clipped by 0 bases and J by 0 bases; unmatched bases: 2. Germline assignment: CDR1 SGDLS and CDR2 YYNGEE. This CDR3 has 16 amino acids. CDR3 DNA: TGTGCCAGCAGCGTAGAGCTAGCGGCGAACACCGGGGAGCTGTTTTTT. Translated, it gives CASSVELAANTGELFF.

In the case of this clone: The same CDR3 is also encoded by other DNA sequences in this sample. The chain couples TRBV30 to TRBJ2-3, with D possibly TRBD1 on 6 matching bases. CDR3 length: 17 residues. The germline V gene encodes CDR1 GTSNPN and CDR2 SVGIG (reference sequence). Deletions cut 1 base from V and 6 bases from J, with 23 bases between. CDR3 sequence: CAWSAQGPGVLTDTQYF. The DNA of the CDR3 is TGTGCCTGGAGTGCCCAGGGGCCCGGGGTCTTGACTGATACGCAGTATTTT.

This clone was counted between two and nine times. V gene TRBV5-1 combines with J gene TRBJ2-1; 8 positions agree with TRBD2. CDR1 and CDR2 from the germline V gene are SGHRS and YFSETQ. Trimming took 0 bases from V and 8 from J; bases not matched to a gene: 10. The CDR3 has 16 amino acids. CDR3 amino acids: CASSLGLAGTWDEQFF. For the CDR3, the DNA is TGCGCCAGCAGCTTGGGGTTAGCGGGAACTTGGGATGAGCAGTTCTTC.

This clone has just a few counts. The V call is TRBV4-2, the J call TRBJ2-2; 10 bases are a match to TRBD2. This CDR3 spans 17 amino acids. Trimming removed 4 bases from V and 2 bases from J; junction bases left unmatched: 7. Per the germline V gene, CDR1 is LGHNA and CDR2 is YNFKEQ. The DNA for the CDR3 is TGTGCCAGCAGCCCGCAACTAGCGGGGCCAAACACCGGGGAGCTGTTTTTT. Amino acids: CASSPQLAGPNTGELFF.

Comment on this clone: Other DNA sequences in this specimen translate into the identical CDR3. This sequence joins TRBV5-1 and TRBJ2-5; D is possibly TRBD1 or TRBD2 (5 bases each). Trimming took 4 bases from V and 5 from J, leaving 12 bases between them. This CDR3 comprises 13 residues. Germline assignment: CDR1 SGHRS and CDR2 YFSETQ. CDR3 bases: TGCGCCAGCAGCCCCAGGGAGTTGGAGACCCAGTACTTC. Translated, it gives CASSPRELETQYF.

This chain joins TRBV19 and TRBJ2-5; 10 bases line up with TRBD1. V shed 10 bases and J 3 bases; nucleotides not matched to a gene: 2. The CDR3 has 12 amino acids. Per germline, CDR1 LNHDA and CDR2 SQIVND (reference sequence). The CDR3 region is CATGTGEETQYF. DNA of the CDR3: TGTGCCACTGGGACAGGGGAAGAGACCCAGTACTTC. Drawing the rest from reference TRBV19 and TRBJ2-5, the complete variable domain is DGGITQSPKYLFRKEGQNVTLSCEQNLNHDAMYWYRQDPGQGLRLIYYSQIVNDFQKGDIAEGYSVSREKKESFPLTVTSAQKNPTAFYLCATGTGEETQYFGPGTRLLVL.

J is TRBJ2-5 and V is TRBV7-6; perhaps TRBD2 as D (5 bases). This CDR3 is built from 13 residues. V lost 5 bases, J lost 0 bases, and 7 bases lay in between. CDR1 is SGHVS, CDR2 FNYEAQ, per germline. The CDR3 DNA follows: TGTGCCAGCAGCGGGAGCTACCAAGAGACCCAGTACTTC. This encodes CASSGSYQETQYF.

The CDR3 reads CASSLWWSYEQYF. CDR3 coding DNA: TGTGCCAGCAGCTTGTGGTGGTCCTACGAGCAGTACTTC. The rearrangement links TRBV5-6 to TRBJ2-7; D gene ambiguous. Trimming stripped 1 base from V and 1 base from J, with 6 bases between. The CDR3 totals 13 residues. Germline values: CDR1 SGHDT, CDR2 YYEEEE.

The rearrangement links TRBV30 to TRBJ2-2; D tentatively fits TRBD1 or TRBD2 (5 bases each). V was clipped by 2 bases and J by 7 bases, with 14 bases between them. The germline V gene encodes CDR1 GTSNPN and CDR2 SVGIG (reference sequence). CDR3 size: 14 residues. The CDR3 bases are TGTGCCTGGAGTCACTTGGTGGGGGACGGGGAGCTGTTTTTT. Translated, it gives CAWSHLVGDGELFF.

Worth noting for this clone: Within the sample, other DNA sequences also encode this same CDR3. The CDR3 protein is CAWRGGSYEQYF. DNA for the CDR3: TGTGCCTGGAGAGGGGGTTCCTACGAGCAGTACTTC. V is TRBV30 and J is TRBJ2-7, with a tentative D call TRBD1 (6 bases). V gave up 3 bases and J gave up 1 base, with 7 bases separating them. The CDR3 length is 12 residues. Germline V CDR1 and CDR2: GTSNPN, SVGIG (reference sequence).

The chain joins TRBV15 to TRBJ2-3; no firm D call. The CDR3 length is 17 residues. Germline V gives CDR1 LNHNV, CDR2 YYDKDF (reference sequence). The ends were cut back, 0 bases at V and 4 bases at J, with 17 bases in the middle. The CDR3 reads CATSRDPPQRWADTQYF. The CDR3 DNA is TGTGCCACCAGCAGAGATCCGCCCCAAAGGTGGGCAGATACGCAGTATTTT.

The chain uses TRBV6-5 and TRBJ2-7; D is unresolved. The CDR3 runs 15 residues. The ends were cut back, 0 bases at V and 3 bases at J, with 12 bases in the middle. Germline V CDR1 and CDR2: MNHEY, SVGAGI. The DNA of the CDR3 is TGTGCCAGCAGTTACTCGCCAGCATTCGACTACGAGCAGTACTTC. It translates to CASSYSPAFDYEQYF.

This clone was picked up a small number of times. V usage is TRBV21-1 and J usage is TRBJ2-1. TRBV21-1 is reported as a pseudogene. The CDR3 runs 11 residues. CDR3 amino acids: CASSIVDEQFF. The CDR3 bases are TGTGCCAGCAGCATCGTGGATGAGCAGTTCTTC.

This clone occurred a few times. The chain's CDR3 is CASSPPSGREDTQYF. Written as DNA, the CDR3 is TGTGCCAGCTCACCACCGTCAGGTAGAGAGGATACGCAGTATTTT. The V and J genes are TRBV18 and TRBJ2-3; no clear D gene. This CDR3 comprises 15 residues. CDR1 and CDR2 from the germline V gene are KGHSH and LQKENI. With 0 bases removed from V and 6 bases from J, the gap between germline ends came to 13 bases.

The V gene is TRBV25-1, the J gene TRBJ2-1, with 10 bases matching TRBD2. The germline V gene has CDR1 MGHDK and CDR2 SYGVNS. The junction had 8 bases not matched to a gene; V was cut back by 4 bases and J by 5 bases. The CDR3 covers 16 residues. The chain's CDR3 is CASSAERGGLDNEQFF. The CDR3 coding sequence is TGTGCCAGCAGTGCAGAGCGGGGGGGCCTCGACAATGAGCAGTTCTTC.

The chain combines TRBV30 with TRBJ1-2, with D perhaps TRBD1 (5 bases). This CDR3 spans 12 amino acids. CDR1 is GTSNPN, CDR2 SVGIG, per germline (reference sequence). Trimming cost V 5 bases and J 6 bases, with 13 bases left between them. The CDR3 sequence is CAWGRGSHGYTF. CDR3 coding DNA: TGTGCCTGGGGGAGGGGATCGCATGGCTACACCTTC.